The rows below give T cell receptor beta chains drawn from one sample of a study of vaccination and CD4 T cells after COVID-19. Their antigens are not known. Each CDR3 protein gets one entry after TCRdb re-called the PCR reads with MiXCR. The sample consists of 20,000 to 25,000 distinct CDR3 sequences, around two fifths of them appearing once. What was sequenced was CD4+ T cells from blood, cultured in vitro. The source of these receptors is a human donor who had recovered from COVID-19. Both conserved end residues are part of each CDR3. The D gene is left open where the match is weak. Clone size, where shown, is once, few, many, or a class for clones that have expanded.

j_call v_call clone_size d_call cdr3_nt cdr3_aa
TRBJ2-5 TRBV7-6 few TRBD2 TGTGCCAGCAGCTTAGGGGTCTTAGCGGGAGGAGGTGAGACCCAGTACTTC CASSLGVLAGGGETQYF
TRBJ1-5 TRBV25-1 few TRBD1 TGTGCCAGCAGTGATACAGGGGCGAGCAATCAGCCCCAGCATTTT CASSDTGASNQPQHF
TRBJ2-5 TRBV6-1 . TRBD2 TGTGCCAGCAGCCCCAGAATTTCTAGCGGGAGCCGGGAGACCCAGTACTTC CASSPRISSGSRETQYF
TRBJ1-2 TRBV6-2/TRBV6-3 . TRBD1 TGTGCCAGCAGTACAAGGACAGGGGTTGGTGGCTACACCTTC CASSTRTGVGGYTF
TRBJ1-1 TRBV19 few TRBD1 TGTGCCAGTAGTCCCGGACAGGGCAAGATGAACACTGAAGCTTTCTTT CASSPGQGKMNTEAFF
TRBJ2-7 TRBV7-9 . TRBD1 TGTGCCAGCAGCTTTCTGACAGGGGGCTCCTACGAGCAGTACTTC CASSFLTGGSYEQYF
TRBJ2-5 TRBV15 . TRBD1 TGTGCCACCAGCAGGGGGGGGACAGGGGGCGAGAAGACCCAGTACTTC CATSRGGTGGEKTQYF
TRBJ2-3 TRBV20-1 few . TGCAGCCTCAGTAAACCGGAAGGGAGTTCCGCAGATACGCAGTATTTT CSLSKPEGSSADTQYF
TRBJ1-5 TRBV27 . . TGTGCCAGCAGTTCCTTAGGGGGGCTAGTTAGCAATCAGCCCCAGCATTTT CASSSLGGLVSNQPQHF
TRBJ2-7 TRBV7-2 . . TGTGCCAGCAGCTTAATGAACTTACACTACGAGCAGTACTTC CASSLMNLHYEQYF